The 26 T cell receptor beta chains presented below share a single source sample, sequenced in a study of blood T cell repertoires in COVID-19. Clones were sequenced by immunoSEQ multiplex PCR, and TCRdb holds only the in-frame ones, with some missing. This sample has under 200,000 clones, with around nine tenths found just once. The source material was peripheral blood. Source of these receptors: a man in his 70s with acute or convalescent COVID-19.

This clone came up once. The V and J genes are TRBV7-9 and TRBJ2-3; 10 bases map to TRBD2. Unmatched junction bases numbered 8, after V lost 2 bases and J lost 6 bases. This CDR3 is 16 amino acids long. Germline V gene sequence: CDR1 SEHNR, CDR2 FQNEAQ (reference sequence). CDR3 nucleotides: TGTGCCAGCAGCTTATCCCGGACTAGCGGATACGATACGCAGTATTTT. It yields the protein CASSLSRTSGYDTQYF.

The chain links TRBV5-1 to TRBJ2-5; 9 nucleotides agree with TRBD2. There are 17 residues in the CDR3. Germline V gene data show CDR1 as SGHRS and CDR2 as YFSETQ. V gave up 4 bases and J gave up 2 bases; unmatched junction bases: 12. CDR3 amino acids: CASSVRPGLAGQETQYF. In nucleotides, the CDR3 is TGCGCCAGCAGCGTACGTCCGGGGCTAGCGGGGCAAGAGACCCAGTACTTC.

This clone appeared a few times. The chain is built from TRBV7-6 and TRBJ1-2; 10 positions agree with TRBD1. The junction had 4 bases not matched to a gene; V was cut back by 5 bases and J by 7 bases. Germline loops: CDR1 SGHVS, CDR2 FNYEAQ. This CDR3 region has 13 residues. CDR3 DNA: TGTGCCAGCAGCAGGGGACAGGGGCTTGGCTACACCTTC. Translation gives CASSRGQGLGYTF.

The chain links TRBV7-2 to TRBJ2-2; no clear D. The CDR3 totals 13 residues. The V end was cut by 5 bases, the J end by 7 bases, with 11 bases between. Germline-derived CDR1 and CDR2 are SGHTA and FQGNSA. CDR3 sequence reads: CASSILFVGELFF. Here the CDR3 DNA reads TGTGCCAGCAGCATTCTATTTGTCGGGGAGCTGTTTTTT. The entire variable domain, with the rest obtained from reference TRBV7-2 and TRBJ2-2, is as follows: GAGVSQSPSNKVTEKGKDVELRCDPISGHTALYWYRQSLGQGLEFLIYFQGNSAPDKSGLPSDRFSAERTGGSVSTLTIQRTQQEDSAVYLCASSILFVGELFFGEGSRLTVL.

CDR3 nucleotides: TGCGCCAGCAGTCCCGGGACAGGGCGCGAGCAGTACTTC. Translated, it gives CASSPGTGREQYF. V gene TRBV10-1 combines with J gene TRBJ2-7, with 9 bases aligning to TRBD1. This CDR3 spans 13 amino acids. The V and J ends lost 5 bases and 6 bases, in that order; junction bases with no gene match: 5. CDR1 is WNHNN, CDR2 SYGVQD, per germline (reference sequence).

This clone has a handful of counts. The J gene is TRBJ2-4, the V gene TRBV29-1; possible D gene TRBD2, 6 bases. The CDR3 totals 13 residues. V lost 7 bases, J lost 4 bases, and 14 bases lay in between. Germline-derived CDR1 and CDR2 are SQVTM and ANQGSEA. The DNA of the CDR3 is TGCAGCGGGAGGGGTTTGGTAAAAAACATTCAGTACTTC. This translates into CSGRGLVKNIQYF.

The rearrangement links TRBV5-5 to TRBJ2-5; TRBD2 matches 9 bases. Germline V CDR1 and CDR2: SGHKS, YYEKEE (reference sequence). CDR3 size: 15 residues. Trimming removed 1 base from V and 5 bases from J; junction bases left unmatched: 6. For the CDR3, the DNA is TGTGCCAGCAGCTTGCTAGCGGGAACGGTCGAGACCCAGTACTTC. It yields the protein CASSLLAGTVETQYF.

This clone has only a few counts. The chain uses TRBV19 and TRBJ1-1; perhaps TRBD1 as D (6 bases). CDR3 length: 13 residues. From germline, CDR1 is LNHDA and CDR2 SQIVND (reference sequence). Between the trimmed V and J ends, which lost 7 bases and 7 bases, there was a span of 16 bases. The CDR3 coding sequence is TGTGCCAGTACCAAAATACAGGGATTTGAAGCTTTCTTT. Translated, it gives CASTKIQGFEAFF.

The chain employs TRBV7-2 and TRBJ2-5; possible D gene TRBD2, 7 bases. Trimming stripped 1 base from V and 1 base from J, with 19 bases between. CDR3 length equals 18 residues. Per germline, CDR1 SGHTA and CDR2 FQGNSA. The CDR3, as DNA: TGTGCCAGCAGCTTAGGACGATATGGGGGGGCACTCCAAGAGACCCAGTACTTC. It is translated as CASSLGRYGGALQETQYF.

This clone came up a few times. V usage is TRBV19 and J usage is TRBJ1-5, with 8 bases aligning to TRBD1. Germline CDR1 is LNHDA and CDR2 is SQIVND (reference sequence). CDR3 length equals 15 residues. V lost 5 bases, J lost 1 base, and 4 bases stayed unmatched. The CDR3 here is CASSAGTGSNQPQHF. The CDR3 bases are TGTGCCAGTAGTGCCGGGACAGGAAGCAATCAGCCCCAGCATTTT.

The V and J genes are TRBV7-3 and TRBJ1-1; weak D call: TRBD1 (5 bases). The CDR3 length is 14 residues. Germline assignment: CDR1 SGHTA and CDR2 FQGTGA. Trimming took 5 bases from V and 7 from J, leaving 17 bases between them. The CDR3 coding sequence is TGTGCCAGCAGCATTAATAGCGGGGCTGGTGAAGCTTTCTTT. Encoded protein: CASSINSGAGEAFF.

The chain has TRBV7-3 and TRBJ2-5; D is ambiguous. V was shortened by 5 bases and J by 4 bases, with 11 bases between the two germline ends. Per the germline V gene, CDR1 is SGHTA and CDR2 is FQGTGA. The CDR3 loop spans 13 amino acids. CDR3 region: CASSPSTRETQYF. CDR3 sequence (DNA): TGTGCCAGCAGCCCTTCAACCAGAGAGACCCAGTACTTC.

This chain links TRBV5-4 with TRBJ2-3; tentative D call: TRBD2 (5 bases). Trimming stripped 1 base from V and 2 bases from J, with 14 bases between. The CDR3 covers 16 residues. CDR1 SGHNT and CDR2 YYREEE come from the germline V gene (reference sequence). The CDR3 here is CASSLRLAATTDTQYF. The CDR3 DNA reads TGTGCCAGCAGCTTGCGTCTAGCAGCGACCACAGATACGCAGTATTTT.

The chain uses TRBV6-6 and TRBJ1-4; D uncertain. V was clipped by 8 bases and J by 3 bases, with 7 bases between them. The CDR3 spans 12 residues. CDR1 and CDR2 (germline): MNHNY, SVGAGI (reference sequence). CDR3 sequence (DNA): TGTGCCAGCTCCCAATCTAATGAAAAACTGTTTTTT. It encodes CASSQSNEKLFF.

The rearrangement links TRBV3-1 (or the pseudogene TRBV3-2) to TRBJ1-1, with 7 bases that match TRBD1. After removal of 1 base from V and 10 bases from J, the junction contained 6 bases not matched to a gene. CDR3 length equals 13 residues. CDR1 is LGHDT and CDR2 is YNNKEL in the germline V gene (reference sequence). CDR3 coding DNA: TGTGCCAGCAGCCAAGGGACAGGTTTTGGAGCTTTCTTT. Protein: CASSQGTGFGAFF.

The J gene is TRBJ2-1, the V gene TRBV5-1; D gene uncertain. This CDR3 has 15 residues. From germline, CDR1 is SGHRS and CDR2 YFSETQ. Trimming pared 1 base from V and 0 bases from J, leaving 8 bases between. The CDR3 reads CASSLSGNSYNEQFF. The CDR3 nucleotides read TGCGCCAGCAGCTTGTCGGGTAACTCCTACAATGAGCAGTTCTTC.

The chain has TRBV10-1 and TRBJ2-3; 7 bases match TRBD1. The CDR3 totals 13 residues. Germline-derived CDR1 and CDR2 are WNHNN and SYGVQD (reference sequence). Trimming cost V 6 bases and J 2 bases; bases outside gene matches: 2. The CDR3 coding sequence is TGCGCCAGCAGCGGACAGGCCACAGATACGCAGTATTTT. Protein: CASSGQATDTQYF.

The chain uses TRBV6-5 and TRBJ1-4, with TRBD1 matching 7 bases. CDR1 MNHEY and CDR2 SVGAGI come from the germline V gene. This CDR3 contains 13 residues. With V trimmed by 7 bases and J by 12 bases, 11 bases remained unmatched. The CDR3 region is CASTIPNRGQLFF. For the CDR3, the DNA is TGTGCCAGCACAATCCCCAATAGGGGGCAACTGTTTTTT.

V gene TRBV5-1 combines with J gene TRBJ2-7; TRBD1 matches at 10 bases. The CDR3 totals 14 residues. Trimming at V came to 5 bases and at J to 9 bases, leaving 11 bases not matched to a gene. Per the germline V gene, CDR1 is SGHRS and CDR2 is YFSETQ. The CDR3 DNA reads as TGCGCCAGCAGAGCCGGGACAGGGGTTGACCCGCAGTACTTC. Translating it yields CASRAGTGVDPQYF. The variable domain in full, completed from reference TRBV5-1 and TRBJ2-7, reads KAGVTQTPRYLIKTRGQQVTLSCSPISGHRSVSWYQQTPGQGLQFLFEYFSETQRNKGNFPGRFSGRQFSNSRSEMNVSTLELGDSALYLCASRAGTGVDPQYFGPGTRLTVT.

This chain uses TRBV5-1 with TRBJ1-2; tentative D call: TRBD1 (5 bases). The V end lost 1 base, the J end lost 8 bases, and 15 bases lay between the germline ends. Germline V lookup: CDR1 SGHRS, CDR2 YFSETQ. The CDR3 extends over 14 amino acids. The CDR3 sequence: CASSLTRARAGYTF. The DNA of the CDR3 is TGCGCCAGCAGCTTGACCAGGGCCCGCGCGGGCTACACCTTC.

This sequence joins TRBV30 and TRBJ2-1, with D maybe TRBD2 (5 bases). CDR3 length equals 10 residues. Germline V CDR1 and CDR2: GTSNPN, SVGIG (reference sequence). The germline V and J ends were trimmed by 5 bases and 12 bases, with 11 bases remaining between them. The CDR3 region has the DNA TGTGCCTGGGCCGTGGAGGTGCAGTTCTTC. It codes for CAWAVEVQFF.

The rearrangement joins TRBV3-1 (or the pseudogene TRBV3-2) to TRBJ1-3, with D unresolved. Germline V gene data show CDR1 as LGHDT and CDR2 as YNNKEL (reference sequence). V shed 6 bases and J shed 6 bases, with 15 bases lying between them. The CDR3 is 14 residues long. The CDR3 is CASSPTPRENTIYF. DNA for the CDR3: TGTGCCAGCAGTCCGACTCCTCGGGAAAACACCATATATTTT.

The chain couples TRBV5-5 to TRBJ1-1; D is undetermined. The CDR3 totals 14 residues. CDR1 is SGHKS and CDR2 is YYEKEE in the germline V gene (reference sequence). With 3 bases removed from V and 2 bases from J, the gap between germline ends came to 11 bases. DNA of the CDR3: TGTGCCAGCAGCTCCGTTACTGCTAACACTGAAGCTTTCTTT. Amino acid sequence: CASSSVTANTEAFF.

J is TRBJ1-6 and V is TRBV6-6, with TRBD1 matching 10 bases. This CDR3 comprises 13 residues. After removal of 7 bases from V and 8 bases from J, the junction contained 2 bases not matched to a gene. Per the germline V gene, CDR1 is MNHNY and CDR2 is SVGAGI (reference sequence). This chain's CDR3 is CASTGTGDSPLHF. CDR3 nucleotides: TGTGCCAGCACAGGGACAGGGGATTCACCCCTCCACTTT.

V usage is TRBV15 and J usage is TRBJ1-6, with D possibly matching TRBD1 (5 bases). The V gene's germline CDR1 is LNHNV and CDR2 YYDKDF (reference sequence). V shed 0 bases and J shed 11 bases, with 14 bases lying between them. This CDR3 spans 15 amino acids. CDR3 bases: TGTGCCACCAGCAGAGATGGGCAGGGTTATCCACCCCTCCACTTT. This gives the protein CATSRDGQGYPPLHF.

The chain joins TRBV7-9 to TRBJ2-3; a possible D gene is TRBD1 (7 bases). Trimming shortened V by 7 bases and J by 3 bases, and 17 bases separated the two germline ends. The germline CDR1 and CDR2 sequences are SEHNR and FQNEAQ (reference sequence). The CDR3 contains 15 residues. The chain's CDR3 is CASTTGGGKTDTQYF. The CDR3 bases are TGTGCCAGCACGACAGGAGGGGGCAAGACAGATACGCAGTATTTT. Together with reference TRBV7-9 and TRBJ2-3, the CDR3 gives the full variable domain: DTGVSQNPRHKITKRGQNVTFRCDPISEHNRLYWYRQTLGQGPEFLTYFQNEAQLEKSRLLSDRFSAERPKGSFSTLEIQRTEQGDSAMYLCASTTGGGKTDTQYFGPGTRLTVL.